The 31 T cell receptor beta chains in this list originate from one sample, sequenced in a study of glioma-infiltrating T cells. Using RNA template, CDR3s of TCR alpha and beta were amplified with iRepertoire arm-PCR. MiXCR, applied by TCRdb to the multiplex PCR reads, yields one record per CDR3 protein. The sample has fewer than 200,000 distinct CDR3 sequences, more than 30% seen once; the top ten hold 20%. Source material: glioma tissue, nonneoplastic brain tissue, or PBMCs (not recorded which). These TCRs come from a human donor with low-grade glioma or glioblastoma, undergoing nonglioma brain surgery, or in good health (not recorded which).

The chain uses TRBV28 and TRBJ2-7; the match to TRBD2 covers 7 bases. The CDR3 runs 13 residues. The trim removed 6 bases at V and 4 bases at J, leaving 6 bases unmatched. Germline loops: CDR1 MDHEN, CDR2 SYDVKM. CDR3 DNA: TGTGCCAGCAGCGAGGGAGGGCCTTACGAGCAGTACTTC. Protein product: CASSEGGPYEQYF.

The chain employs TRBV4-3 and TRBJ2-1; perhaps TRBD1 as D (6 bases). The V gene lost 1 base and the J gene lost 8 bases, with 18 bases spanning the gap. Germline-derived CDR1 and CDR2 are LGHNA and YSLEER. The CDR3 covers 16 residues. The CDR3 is CASSQGSSPRTDEQFF. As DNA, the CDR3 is TGCGCCAGCAGCCAAGGTTCGAGCCCGAGGACAGATGAGCAGTTCTTC.

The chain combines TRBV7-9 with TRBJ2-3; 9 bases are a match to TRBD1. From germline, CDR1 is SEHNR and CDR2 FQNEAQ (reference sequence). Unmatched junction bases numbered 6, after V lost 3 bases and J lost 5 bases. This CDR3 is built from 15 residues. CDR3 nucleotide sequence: TGTGCCAGCAGCTTGCGACAGGGGGTTCAAGATACGCAGTATTTT. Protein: CASSLRQGVQDTQYF.

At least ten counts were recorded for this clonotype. CDR3 DNA: TGTGCCAGTAGTAAGATACAGACCCAGTACCAAGAGACCCAGTACTTC. Its protein product is CASSKIQTQYQETQYF. The chain employs TRBV19 and TRBJ2-5; no reliable D call. Germline V CDR1 and CDR2: LNHDA, SQIVND (reference sequence). The V gene lost 4 bases and the J gene lost 0 bases, with 15 bases spanning the gap. The CDR3 loop spans 16 amino acids.

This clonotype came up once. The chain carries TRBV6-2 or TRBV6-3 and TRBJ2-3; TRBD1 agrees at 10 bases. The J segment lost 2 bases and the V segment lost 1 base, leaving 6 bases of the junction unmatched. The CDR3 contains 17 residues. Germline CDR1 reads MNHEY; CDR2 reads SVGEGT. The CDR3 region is CASSYFTGTGVTDTQYF. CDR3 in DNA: TGTGCCAGCAGTTACTTTACCGGGACAGGGGTCACAGATACGCAGTATTTT.

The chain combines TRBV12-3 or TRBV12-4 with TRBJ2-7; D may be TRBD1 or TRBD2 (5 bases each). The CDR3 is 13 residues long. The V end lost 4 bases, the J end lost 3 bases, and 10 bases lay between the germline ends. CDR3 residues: CASSSGTYYEQYF. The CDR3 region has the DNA TGTGCCAGCAGTTCAGGGACGTACTACGAGCAGTACTTC.

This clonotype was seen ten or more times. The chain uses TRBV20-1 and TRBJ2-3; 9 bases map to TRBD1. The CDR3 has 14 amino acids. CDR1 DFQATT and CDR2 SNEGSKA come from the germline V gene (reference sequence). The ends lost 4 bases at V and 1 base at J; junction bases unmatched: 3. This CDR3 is CSAKWDRGTDTQYF. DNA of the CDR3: TGCAGTGCTAAATGGGACAGGGGCACAGATACGCAGTATTTT.

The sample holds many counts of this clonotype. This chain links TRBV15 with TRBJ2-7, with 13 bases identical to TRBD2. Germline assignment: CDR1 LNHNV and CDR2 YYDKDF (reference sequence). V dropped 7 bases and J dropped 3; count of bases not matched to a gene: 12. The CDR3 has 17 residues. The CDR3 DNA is TGTGCCACCAACTCTACTGGGACTAGCGGGACGTACTACGAGCAGTACTTC. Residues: CATNSTGTSGTYYEQYF. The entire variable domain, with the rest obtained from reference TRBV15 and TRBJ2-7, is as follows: DAMVIQNPRYQVTQFGKPVTLSCSQTLNHNVMYWYQQKSSQAPKLLFHYYDKDFNNEADTPDNFQSRRPNTSFCFLDIRSPGLGDTAMYLCATNSTGTSGTYYEQYFGPGTRLTVT.

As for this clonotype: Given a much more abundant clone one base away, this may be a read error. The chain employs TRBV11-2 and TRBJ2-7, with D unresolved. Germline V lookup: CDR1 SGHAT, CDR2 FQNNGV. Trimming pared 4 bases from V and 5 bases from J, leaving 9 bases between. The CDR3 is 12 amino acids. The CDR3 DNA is TGTGCCAGCAGCTCACTATGGCACGAGCAGTACTTC. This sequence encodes CASSSLWHEQYF.

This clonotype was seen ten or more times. CDR3 protein: CASTRRQGYNSPLHF. In DNA form, the CDR3 reads TGTGCCAGCACTCGTCGACAGGGCTATAATTCACCCCTCCACTTT. The V call is TRBV28, the J call TRBJ1-6, with TRBD1 matching 7 bases. Per germline, CDR1 MDHEN and CDR2 SYDVKM. The trim removed 7 bases at V and 3 bases at J, leaving 6 bases unmatched. CDR3 length equals 15 residues.

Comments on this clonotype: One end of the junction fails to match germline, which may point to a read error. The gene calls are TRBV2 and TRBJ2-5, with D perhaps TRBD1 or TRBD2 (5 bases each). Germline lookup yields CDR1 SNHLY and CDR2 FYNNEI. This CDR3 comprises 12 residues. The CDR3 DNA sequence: TGTGCCAGCAGTGAGTGGGGTGGGACCAAGTACTTC. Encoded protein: CASSEWGGTKYF.

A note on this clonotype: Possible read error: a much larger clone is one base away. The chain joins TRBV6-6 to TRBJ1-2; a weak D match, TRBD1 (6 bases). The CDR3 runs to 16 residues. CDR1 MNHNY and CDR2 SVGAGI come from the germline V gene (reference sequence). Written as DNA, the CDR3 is TGCGCCAGCAGTGATCTACTCACAGGGTTAGGCAATGGCTACACCTTC. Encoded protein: CASSDLLTGLGNGYTF.

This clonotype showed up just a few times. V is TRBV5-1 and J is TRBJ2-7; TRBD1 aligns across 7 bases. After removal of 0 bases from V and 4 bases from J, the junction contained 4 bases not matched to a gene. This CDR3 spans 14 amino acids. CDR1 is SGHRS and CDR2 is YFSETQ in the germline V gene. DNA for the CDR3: TGCGCCAGCAGCTTGGCGGGACAGACTTACGAGCAGTACTTC. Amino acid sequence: CASSLAGQTYEQYF.

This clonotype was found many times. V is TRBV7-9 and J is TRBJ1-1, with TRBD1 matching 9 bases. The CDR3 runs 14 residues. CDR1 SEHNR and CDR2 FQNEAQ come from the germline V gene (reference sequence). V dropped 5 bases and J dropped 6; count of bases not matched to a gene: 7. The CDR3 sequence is CASSPPGQGSEAFF. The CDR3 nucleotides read TGTGCCAGCAGCCCTCCGGGACAGGGTTCTGAAGCTTTCTTT.

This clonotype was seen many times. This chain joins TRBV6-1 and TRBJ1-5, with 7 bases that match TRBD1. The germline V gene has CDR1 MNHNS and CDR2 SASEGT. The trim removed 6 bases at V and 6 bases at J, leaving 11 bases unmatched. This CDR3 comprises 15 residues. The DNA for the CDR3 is TGTGCCAGCAGCCAAACATTGACAGGGTTTCAGCCCCAGCATTTT. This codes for CASSQTLTGFQPQHF.

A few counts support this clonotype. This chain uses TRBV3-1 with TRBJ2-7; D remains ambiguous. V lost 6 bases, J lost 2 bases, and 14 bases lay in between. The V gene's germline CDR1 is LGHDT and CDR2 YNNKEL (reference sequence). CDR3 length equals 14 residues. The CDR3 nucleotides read TGTGCCAGCAGACAGAGTTCGACTGCCTACGAGCAGTACTTC. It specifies CASRQSSTAYEQYF.

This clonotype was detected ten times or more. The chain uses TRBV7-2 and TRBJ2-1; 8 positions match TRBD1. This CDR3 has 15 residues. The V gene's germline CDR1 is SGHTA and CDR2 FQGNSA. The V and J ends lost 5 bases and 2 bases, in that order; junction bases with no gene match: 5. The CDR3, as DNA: TGTGCCAGCAGCCTTGACAGGGGCACCTACAATGAGCAGTTCTTC. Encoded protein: CASSLDRGTYNEQFF.

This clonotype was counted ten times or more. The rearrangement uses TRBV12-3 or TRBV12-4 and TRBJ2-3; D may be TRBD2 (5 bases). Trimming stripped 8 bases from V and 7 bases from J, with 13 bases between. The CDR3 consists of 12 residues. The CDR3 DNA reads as TGTGCCAGCCAATGGGAGAGGAATACGCAGTATTTT. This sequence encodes CASQWERNTQYF.

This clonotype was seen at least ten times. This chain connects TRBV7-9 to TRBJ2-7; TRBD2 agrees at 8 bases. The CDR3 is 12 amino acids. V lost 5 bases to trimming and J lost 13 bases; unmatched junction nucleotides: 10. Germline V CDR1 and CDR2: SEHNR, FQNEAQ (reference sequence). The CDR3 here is CASSPGRATHYF. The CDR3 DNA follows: TGTGCCAGCAGCCCCGGGAGGGCCACCCACTACTTC.

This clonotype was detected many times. CDR3 protein: CASSYDTGSEQYF. CDR3 DNA: TGTGCCAGCAGTTACGATACCGGGAGTGAGCAGTACTTC. The chain carries TRBV6-2 or TRBV6-3 and TRBJ2-7, with D possibly TRBD2 on 6 matching bases. Germline V CDR1 and CDR2: MNHEY, SVGEGT. V was shortened by 2 bases and J by 7 bases, with 12 bases between the two germline ends. The CDR3 contains 13 residues.

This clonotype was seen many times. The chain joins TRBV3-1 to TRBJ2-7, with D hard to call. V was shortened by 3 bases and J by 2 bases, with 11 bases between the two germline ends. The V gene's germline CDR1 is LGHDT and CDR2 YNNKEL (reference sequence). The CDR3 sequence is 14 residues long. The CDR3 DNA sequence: TGTGCCAGCAGCCAGACGACATTTGCCTACGAGCAGTACTTC. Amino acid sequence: CASSQTTFAYEQYF.

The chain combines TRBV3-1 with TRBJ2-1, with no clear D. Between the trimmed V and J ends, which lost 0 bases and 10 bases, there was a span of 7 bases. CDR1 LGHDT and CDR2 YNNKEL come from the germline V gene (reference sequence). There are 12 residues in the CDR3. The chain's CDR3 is CASSQEGREQFF. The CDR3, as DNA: TGTGCCAGCAGCCAAGAAGGTAGGGAGCAGTTCTTC.

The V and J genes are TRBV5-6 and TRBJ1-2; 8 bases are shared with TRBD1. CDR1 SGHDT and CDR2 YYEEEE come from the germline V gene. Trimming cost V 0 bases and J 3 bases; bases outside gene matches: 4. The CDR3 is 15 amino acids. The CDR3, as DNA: TGTGCCAGCAGCTTGGGATCAGGGGGCGACTATGGCTACACCTTC. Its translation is CASSLGSGGDYGYTF.

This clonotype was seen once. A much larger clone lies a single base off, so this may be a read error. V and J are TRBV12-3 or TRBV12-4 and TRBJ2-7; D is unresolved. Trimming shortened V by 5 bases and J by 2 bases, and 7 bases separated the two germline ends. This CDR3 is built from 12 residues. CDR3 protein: CASSPTPYEQYF. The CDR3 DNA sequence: TGTGCCAGCAGTCCGACCCCCTACGAGCAGTACTTC.

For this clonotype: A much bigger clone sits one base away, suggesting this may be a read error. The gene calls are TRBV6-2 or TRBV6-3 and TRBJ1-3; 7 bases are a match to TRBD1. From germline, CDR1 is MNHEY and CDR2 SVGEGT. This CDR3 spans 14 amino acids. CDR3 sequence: CAIRGDSQGNIIYF. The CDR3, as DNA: TGTGCCATCAGAGGGGACAGTCAAGGAAACATCATATATTTT.

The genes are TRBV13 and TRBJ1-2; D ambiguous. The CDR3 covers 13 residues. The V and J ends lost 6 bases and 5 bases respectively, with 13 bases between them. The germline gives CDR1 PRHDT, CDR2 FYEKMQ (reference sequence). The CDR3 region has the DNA TGTGCCAGCAGTCTTCAACAGTTATATGGCTACACCTTC. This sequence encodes CASSLQQLYGYTF.

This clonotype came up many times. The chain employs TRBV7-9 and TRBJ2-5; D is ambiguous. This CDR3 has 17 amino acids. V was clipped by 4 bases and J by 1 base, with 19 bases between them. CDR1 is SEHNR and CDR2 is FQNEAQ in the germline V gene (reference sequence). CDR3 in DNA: TGTGCCAGCAGCTCCTGGTTTGGGTGGGCCAGCCAAGAGACCCAGTACTTC. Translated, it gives CASSSWFGWASQETQYF.

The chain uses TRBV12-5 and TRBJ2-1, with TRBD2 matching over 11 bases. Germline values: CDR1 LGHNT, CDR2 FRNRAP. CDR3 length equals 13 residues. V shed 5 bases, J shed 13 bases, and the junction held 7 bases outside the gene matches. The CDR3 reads CASGALAGGGQFF. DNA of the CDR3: TGTGCTAGTGGTGCATTAGCGGGAGGGGGTCAGTTCTTC.

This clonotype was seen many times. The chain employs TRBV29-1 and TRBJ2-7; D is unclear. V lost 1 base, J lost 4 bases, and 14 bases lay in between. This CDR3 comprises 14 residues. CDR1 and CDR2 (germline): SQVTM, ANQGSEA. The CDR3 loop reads CSVEVRSRVYEQYF. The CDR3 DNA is TGCAGCGTTGAAGTGAGGAGTCGGGTTTACGAGCAGTACTTC.

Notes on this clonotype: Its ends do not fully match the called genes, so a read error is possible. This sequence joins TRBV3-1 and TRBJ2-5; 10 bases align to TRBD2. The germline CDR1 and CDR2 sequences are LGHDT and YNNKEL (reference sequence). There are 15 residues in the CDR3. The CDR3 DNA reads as TGTGCCAGCGGCCGACCGACTAGCGGGCTAGAGACCCAGTACTTT. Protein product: CASGRPTSGLETQYF.

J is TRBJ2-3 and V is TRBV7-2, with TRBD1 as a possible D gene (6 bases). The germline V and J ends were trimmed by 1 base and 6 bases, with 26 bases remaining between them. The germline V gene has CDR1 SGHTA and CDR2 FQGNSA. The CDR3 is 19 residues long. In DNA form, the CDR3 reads TGTGCCAGCAGCTTAGTCGGTACAGTAGGGGGAATCTCGAGTGATACGCAGTATTTT. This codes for CASSLVGTVGGISSDTQYF.